This passage covers 11 T cell receptor beta chains from one sample sequenced in a study of cytomegalovirus exposure and HLA in healthy donors. Use of 60 Vbeta and 13 Jbeta primers characterized the PCR. Some clones are missing from TCRdb's copy, which holds only in-frame ones; the method was immunoSEQ multiplex PCR. The sample has about 190,000 clones, about 89% seen once. Sequencing was carried out using PBMCs. The receptors were gathered from a man aged 25-45 years in good health and CMV-seronegative.

The chain uses TRBV5-1 and TRBJ1-2; no firm D call. CDR3 length equals 14 residues. The V gene's germline CDR1 is SGHRS and CDR2 YFSETQ. V lost 0 bases and J 6 bases, leaving 12 bases between the germline ends. The CDR3 loop reads CASSLERPSNGYTF. In DNA form, the CDR3 reads TGCGCCAGCAGCTTGGAACGCCCGAGCAATGGCTACACCTTC.

The chain combines TRBV7-2 with TRBJ2-7, with D possibly TRBD2 on 6 matching bases. Trimming shortened V by 1 base and J by 4 bases, and 14 bases separated the two germline ends. The CDR3 contains 15 residues. Germline V gene data show CDR1 as SGHTA and CDR2 as FQGNSA. The CDR3 reads CASSLVADFLYEQYF. The CDR3 coding sequence is TGTGCCAGCAGCTTAGTAGCGGACTTTCTTTACGAGCAGTACTTC.

This clone was seen once. V gene TRBV7-9 combines with J gene TRBJ1-1; maybe TRBD1 (6 bases). CDR1 and CDR2 from the germline V gene are SEHNR and FQNEAQ (reference sequence). V lost 5 bases and J 9 bases, leaving 13 bases between the germline ends. This CDR3 is 12 amino acids long. The CDR3 sequence is CASSPGGGQAFF. The CDR3 DNA reads TGTGCCAGCAGCCCGGGGGGGGGCCAAGCTTTCTTT. Complete variable domain (other parts from reference TRBV7-9 and TRBJ1-1): DTGVSQNPRHKITKRGQNVTFRCDPISEHNRLYWYRQTLGQGPEFLTYFQNEAQLEKSRLLSDRFSAERPKGSFSTLEIQRTEQGDSAMYLCASSPGGGQAFFGQGTRLTVV.

This clone has just a few counts. The chain joins TRBV5-5 to TRBJ2-1, with a weak D call TRBD2 (5 bases). Germline assignment: CDR1 SGHKS and CDR2 YYEKEE (reference sequence). Trimming removed 5 bases at V and 6 bases at J, with 9 bases between. This CDR3 contains 12 residues. CDR3 protein: CASSYTSNEQFF. The CDR3 DNA reads as TGTGCCAGCAGTTACACTAGCAATGAGCAGTTCTTC. Based on the CDR3 plus reference TRBV5-5 and TRBJ2-1, the full variable domain is DAGVTQSPTHLIKTRGQQVTLRCSPISGHKSVSWYQQVLGQGPQFIFQYYEKEERGRGNFPDRFSARQFPNYSSELNVNALLLGDSALYLCASSYTSNEQFFGPGTRLTVL.

The gene calls are TRBV11-1 and TRBJ2-1; 7 nucleotides align to TRBD1. Germline V gene lookup returns CDR1 SGHAT and CDR2 FQDESV (reference sequence). The CDR3 extends over 15 amino acids. V shed 3 bases, J shed 2 bases, and the junction held 4 bases outside the gene matches. The CDR3 DNA follows: TGTGCCAGCAGCTTTAACAGGGGACCCTACAATGAGCAGTTCTTC. Protein product: CASSFNRGPYNEQFF.

This rearrangement joins TRBV2 to TRBJ2-5; 9 nucleotides line up with TRBD1. The DNA matches TRBJ2-7 better at its end, which makes the J call doubtful. This CDR3 is 12 amino acids long. Looked up from germline, CDR1 is SNHLY and CDR2 is FYNNEI. In DNA form, the CDR3 reads TGTGCCACACAGGGGGCCTCCTACGAGCAGTACTTC. Protein: CATQGASYEQYF.

The chain couples TRBV6-5 to TRBJ1-5, with TRBD1 identical over 10 bases. Germline V gene sequence: CDR1 MNHEY, CDR2 SVGAGI. With 5 bases clipped from V and 3 bases from J, the junction kept 4 bases outside the gene matches. The CDR3 consists of 15 residues. In DNA form, the CDR3 reads TGTGCCAGCAGTCCCGGGACAGGGGACAATCAGCCCCAGCATTTT. Its protein product is CASSPGTGDNQPQHF.

The chain links TRBV7-8 to TRBJ1-1; TRBD1 is a possible D gene (5 bases). The ends were cut back, 5 bases at V and 5 bases at J, with 18 bases in the middle. Germline assignment: CDR1 SGHVS and CDR2 FQNEAQ. CDR3 length: 15 residues. CDR3 sequence (DNA): TGTGCCAGCAGCCGAAGCGTAGGGGCGCGGACTGAAGCTTTCTTT. Protein sequence: CASSRSVGARTEAFF.

The rearrangement joins TRBV7-8 to TRBJ2-5; the D is unclear. The CDR3 spans 12 residues. Germline-derived CDR1 and CDR2 are SGHVS and FQNEAQ. V dropped 8 bases and J dropped 6 bases, with 13 bases sitting between them. CDR3 DNA sequence: TGTGCCAGCTACACTGGGCAACAGACCCAGTACTTC. This codes for CASYTGQQTQYF.

This CDR3 is CASRAGPGANVLTF. The CDR3 bases are TGTGCCAGCAGAGCAGGTCCAGGGGCCAACGTCCTGACTTTC. V is TRBV9 and J is TRBJ2-6; D unresolved. V lost 5 bases and J lost 4, with 10 bases in between. The CDR3 runs 14 residues. The germline V gene encodes CDR1 SGDLS and CDR2 YYNGEE.

The DNA for the CDR3 is TGCAGCGTCCGGACTAGCGGGCTCCTAGCCAAAAACATTCAGTACTTC. Amino acid sequence: CSVRTSGLLAKNIQYF. The chain links TRBV29-1 to TRBJ2-4, with 11 nucleotides matching TRBD2. Germline V lookup: CDR1 SQVTM, CDR2 ANQGSEA. The CDR3 length is 16 residues. The V and J ends lost 6 bases and 0 bases, in that order; junction bases with no gene match: 7. Using reference TRBV29-1 and TRBJ2-4 for the parts outside the CDR3, the full variable domain is SAVISQKPSRDICQRGTSLTIQCQVDSQVTMMFWYRQQPGQSLTLIATANQGSEATYESGFVIDKFPISRPNLTFSTLTVSNMSPEDSSIYLCSVRTSGLLAKNIQYFGAGTRLSVL.